This T cell receptor beta chain was retrieved from a study of blood T cell repertoires in COVID-19. V lost 3 bases to trimming and J lost 1 base; unmatched junction nucleotides: 5. The CDR3 is 17 residues long. From germline, CDR1 is LNHDA and CDR2 SQIVND (reference sequence). Per the authors' pipeline: Estimated nucleated cell counts came from reference gene primer amplification. Profiled with immunoSEQ multiplex PCR; TCRdb holds only in-frame clones, not every one. The D gene and trimming were derived from the DNA, and the V and J assignments and clone size from that table. The sample yields about 110,000 clones, 75% to 90% seen once.

The sample taken for sequencing was peripheral blood. This chain connects TRBV19 to TRBJ2-5, with 13 bases fitting TRBD2. This receptor was identified in a human donor in a cohort sampled during active COVID-19. As DNA, the CDR3 is TGTGCCAGTAGTATGGGGACTAGCGGGGCGCGCCAAGAGACCCAGTACTTC. Amino acids: CASSMGTSGARQETQYF.